The next 24 T cell receptor beta chains were all read from a single sample in a study of blood T cells in healthy people across ages (dated by TCRdb to between 2014 and 2017). Library preparation employed 5' RACE. The listed sequencing device is Illumina HiSeq 2500. A second PCR of about 7 to 12 cycles was run with a J-beta primer mix and a sample-barcoded 5' primer. The raw public reads went through TCRdb reprocessing: fastp at Q25, MiXCR clone calling, in-frame beta chains kept. Identical CDR3 proteins give one entry, which carries the most common genes and DNA. Counted in this sample were about 780,000 distinct CDR3 sequences; about 42% of them appeared once. The ten largest account for 18% of the sample. Sequences were obtained from blood. These receptors were obtained from an elderly man in good health.

The chain uses TRBV20-1 and TRBJ2-5; D is unclear. Germline loops: CDR1 DFQATT, CDR2 SNEGSKA (reference sequence). Trimming pared 4 bases from V and 3 bases from J, leaving 9 bases between. The CDR3 has 12 amino acids. The CDR3 here is CSATRPEETQYF. The CDR3 DNA sequence: TGCAGTGCTACGAGGCCCGAAGAGACCCAGTACTTC.

This clonotype was recorded once. V and J are TRBV2 and TRBJ2-2, with unresolved D. This CDR3 has 15 residues. The V gene's germline CDR1 is SNHLY and CDR2 FYNNEI. V dropped 6 bases and J dropped 6 bases, with 17 bases sitting between them. CDR3 DNA: TGTGCCAGCAGATTTGCCCTCGACGCCCCCGGGGAGCTGTTTTTT. Protein sequence: CASRFALDAPGELFF. The variable domain in full, with the rest retrieved from reference TRBV2 and TRBJ2-2, is EPEVTQTPSHQVTQMGQEVILRCVPISNHLYFYWYRQILGQKVEFLVSFYNNEISEKSEIFDDQFSVERPDGSNFTLKIRSTKLEDSAMYFCASRFALDAPGELFFGEGSRLTVL.

The chain employs TRBV7-2 and TRBJ2-3, with TRBD1 as a possible D gene (6 bases). V dropped 3 bases and J dropped 2 bases, with 9 bases sitting between them. The CDR3 consists of 14 residues. Per germline, CDR1 SGHTA and CDR2 FQGNSA. The CDR3 DNA sequence: TGTGCCAGCAGCTTTGACAGGTTCACAGATACGCAGTATTTT. Translation gives CASSFDRFTDTQYF.

The table lists this clonotype with a few counts. V and J are TRBV27 and TRBJ1-4; D not certain. Per germline, CDR1 MNHEY and CDR2 SMNVEV (reference sequence). The V end was cut by 9 bases, the J end by 5 bases, with 19 bases between. CDR3 size: 15 residues. In nucleotides, the CDR3 is TGTGCCAGTACCCTAAGCCGGGCCTTCAATGAAAAACTGTTTTTT. This translates into CASTLSRAFNEKLFF.

To note about this clonotype: The junction shows a germline mismatch at one end, possibly a read error. This chain uses TRBV7-3 with TRBJ2-3; D is undetermined. The V gene's germline CDR1 is SGHTA and CDR2 FQGTGA. This CDR3 comprises 15 residues. The CDR3 is CAGSLRASSTDTQYF. The CDR3 nucleotides are TGTGCCGGCAGCTTACGGGCTTCTAGCACAGATACGCAGTATTTT. Drawing the rest from reference TRBV7-3 and TRBJ2-3, the complete variable domain is GAGVSQTPSNKVTEKGKYVELRCDPISGHTALYWYRQSLGQGPEFLIYFQGTGAADDSGLPNDRFFAVRPEGSVSTLKIQRTERGDSAVYLCAGSLRASSTDTQYFGPGTRLTVL.

The CDR3 here is CASSQMGFGTDTQYF. The CDR3 region has the DNA TGCGCCAGCAGCCAGATGGGCTTTGGCACAGATACGCAGTATTTT. This chain joins TRBV5-1 and TRBJ2-3; D not certain. The CDR3 consists of 15 residues. V shed 4 bases and J shed 1 base, with 13 bases lying between them. Germline CDR1 is SGHRS and CDR2 is YFSETQ.

This clonotype was detected a few times. The V and J genes are TRBV7-2 and TRBJ1-5; D is uncertain. The CDR3 loop spans 15 amino acids. V was pared by 1 base and J by 5 bases, with 12 bases between. CDR1 is SGHTA, CDR2 FQGNSA, per germline. This CDR3 is CASSLDAARHQPQHF. The CDR3 DNA sequence: TGTGCCAGCAGCTTAGATGCAGCTCGACATCAGCCCCAGCATTTT.

In this sample, this clonotype turned up a few times. The J gene is TRBJ2-5, the V gene TRBV7-2; no reliable D call. This CDR3 contains 13 residues. With 1 base removed from V and 5 bases from J, the gap between germline ends came to 8 bases. Germline values: CDR1 SGHTA, CDR2 FQGNSA. CDR3 residues: CASSLGSFETQYF. CDR3 sequence (DNA): TGTGCCAGCAGCTTAGGGTCCTTTGAGACCCAGTACTTC.

V usage is TRBV6-5 and J usage is TRBJ2-7; D call uncertain. CDR1 and CDR2 (germline): MNHEY, SVGAGI. The CDR3 length is 14 residues. The V gene lost 2 bases and the J gene lost 0 bases, with 8 bases spanning the gap. The CDR3 DNA reads TGTGCCAGCAGTTACGCCGCAACCTCCTACGAGCAGTACTTC. Translated, it gives CASSYAATSYEQYF.

This chain uses TRBV12-3 or TRBV12-4 with TRBJ2-1; D remains ambiguous. The V gene lost 2 bases and the J gene lost 4 bases, with 6 bases spanning the gap. The CDR3 totals 13 residues. The CDR3 here is CASSLKIYNEQFF. Here the CDR3 DNA reads TGTGCCAGCAGTTTAAAGATTTACAATGAGCAGTTCTTC.

In its sample, this clonotype was seen many times. The gene calls are TRBV7-2 and TRBJ2-5; 8 positions agree with TRBD2. This CDR3 has 16 residues. CDR1 is SGHTA and CDR2 is FQGNSA in the germline V gene. Losses at the gene ends were 5 bases for V and 5 bases for J; bases not matched to a gene: 13. CDR3 in amino acids: CASSPKRLAGTETQYF. The CDR3 DNA sequence: TGTGCCAGCAGCCCCAAACGGCTAGCGGGTACGGAGACCCAGTACTTC.

Comments on this clonotype: Possible read error: a much larger clone is one base away. The chain has TRBV7-2 and TRBJ2-7; tentative D call: TRBD2 (6 bases). This CDR3 has 14 residues. Germline V gene lookup returns CDR1 SGHTA and CDR2 FQGNSA. Between the trimmed V and J ends, which lost 5 bases and 2 bases, there was a span of 13 bases. In nucleotides, the CDR3 is TGTGCCAGCAGCGTAGTGCGGGGCACCTACGAGCAGTACTTC. Translation: CASSVVRGTYEQYF.

The CDR3 here is CASSLAGGTGDTQYF. The CDR3 nucleotides are TGCGCCAGCAGCTTGGCGGGAGGGACTGGAGATACGCAGTATTTT. The chain couples TRBV5-1 to TRBJ2-3; TRBD2 agrees at 8 bases. CDR1 and CDR2 (germline): SGHRS, YFSETQ. V lost 0 bases, J lost 5 bases, and 5 bases stayed unmatched. The CDR3 extends over 15 amino acids.

Many counts were recorded for this clonotype. The rearrangement links TRBV20-1 to TRBJ2-5; D ambiguous. The CDR3 is made up of 11 amino acids. Germline assignment: CDR1 DFQATT and CDR2 SNEGSKA (reference sequence). V shed 7 bases and J shed 0 bases, with 6 bases lying between them. The CDR3 protein is CSGQDQETQYF. CDR3 bases: TGCAGTGGGCAGGACCAAGAGACCCAGTACTTC.

This clonotype was found once. This chain connects TRBV25-1 to TRBJ1-1, with TRBD1 as a possible D gene (6 bases). Germline V lookup: CDR1 MGHDK, CDR2 SYGVNS. Trimming stripped 4 bases from V and 11 bases from J, with 11 bases between. CDR3 size: 11 residues. In nucleotides, the CDR3 is TGTGCCAGCAGTGCAACAGGGTTGGCTTTCTTT. This gives the protein CASSATGLAFF.

This clonotype was detected once. CDR3 sequence reads: CASSPTKDPSNTEAFF. CDR3 nucleotide sequence: TGTGCCAGCTCACCGACGAAAGACCCATCGAACACTGAAGCTTTCTTT. This sequence joins TRBV21-1 and TRBJ1-1. TRBV21-1 is a pseudogene locus. The CDR3 is 16 residues long.

This chain links TRBV7-9 with TRBJ2-6; the match to TRBD2 covers 7 bases. Germline-derived CDR1 and CDR2 are SEHNR and FQNEAQ (reference sequence). The CDR3 has 17 amino acids. J gave up 0 bases and V 7 bases, and 9 bases lay outside the gene matches. The CDR3 bases are TGTGCCAGCATCCTCTGGGGAGGGGACTCTGGGGCCAACGTCCTGACTTTC. Its translation is CASILWGGDSGANVLTF.

Details on this clonotype: Being one base from a much bigger clone, this may be a read error. This chain joins TRBV20-1 and TRBJ2-1; 7 bases match TRBD2. This CDR3 has 16 residues. Germline loops: CDR1 DFQATT, CDR2 SNEGSKA (reference sequence). Trimming at V came to 7 bases and at J to 1 base, leaving 13 bases not matched to a gene. The CDR3 region has the DNA TGCAGTGTCCAACCAGCTAGCGGCGCATCCTACAATGAGCAGTTCTTC. The encoded protein is CSVQPASGASYNEQFF.

There are many counts of this clonotype. The genes are TRBV13 and TRBJ2-7; 11 bases match TRBD1. V shed 5 bases, J shed 3 bases, and the junction held 6 bases outside the gene matches. CDR1 and CDR2 from the germline V gene are PRHDT and FYEKMQ (reference sequence). The CDR3 covers 15 residues. This CDR3 reads CASSLSGTGGYEQYF. CDR3 DNA: TGTGCCAGCAGCCTATCCGGGACAGGGGGCTACGAGCAGTACTTC.

The rearrangement joins TRBV6-6 to TRBJ1-2; maybe TRBD1 (5 bases). The length of the CDR3 is 15 residues. CDR1 is MNHNY, CDR2 SVGAGI, per germline (reference sequence). Deletions cut 0 bases from V and 4 bases from J, with 12 bases between. The CDR3 nucleotides read TGTGCCAGCAGTTACTCGAGTGGGGCGGTCTATGGCTACACCTTC. It translates to CASSYSSGAVYGYTF.

This rearrangement joins TRBV12-3 or TRBV12-4 to TRBJ2-7, with a possible D match to TRBD2 (6 bases). The CDR3 sequence is 15 residues long. With 6 bases removed from V and 2 bases from J, the gap between germline ends came to 17 bases. This CDR3 is CASSSWGVEAYEQYF. The CDR3 DNA sequence: TGTGCCAGCAGCTCTTGGGGGGTGGAGGCCTACGAGCAGTACTTC.

The V call is TRBV7-9, the J call TRBJ2-7, with no clear D. The germline gives CDR1 SEHNR, CDR2 FQNEAQ (reference sequence). Trimming removed 4 bases at V and 3 bases at J, with 13 bases between. CDR3 length: 14 amino acids. The CDR3 DNA follows: TGTGCCAGCAGCTCCCCTATCCATGACTACGAGCAGTACTTC. Translation: CASSSPIHDYEQYF. Together with reference TRBV7-9 and TRBJ2-7, the CDR3 gives the full variable domain: DTGVSQNPRHKITKRGQNVTFRCDPISEHNRLYWYRQTLGQGPEFLTYFQNEAQLEKSRLLSDRFSAERPKGSFSTLEIQRTEQGDSAMYLCASSSPIHDYEQYFGPGTRLTVT.

Points on this clonotype: Germline is not matched at one junction end, which may reflect a read error. This chain connects TRBV7-3 to TRBJ2-3; D is unclear. Looked up from germline, CDR1 is SGHTA and CDR2 is FQGTGA. The CDR3 has 13 amino acids. This CDR3 reads CTSSLTPLDTQYF. For the CDR3, the DNA is TGTACCAGCAGCTTAACCCCATTGGATACGCAGTATTTT.

The rearrangement links TRBV4-1 to TRBJ2-1; 13 bases are a match to TRBD2. Germline V CDR1 and CDR2: MGHRA, YSYEKL. This CDR3 spans 19 amino acids. The V segment lost 3 bases and the J segment 6 bases; nucleotides outside the gene matches: 14. CDR3 in DNA: TGCGCCAGCAGCCACCGGACTAGCGGGGGCCCGACGGGGATCAATGAGCAGTTCTTC. It yields the protein CASSHRTSGGPTGINEQFF.